The present entry profiles one T cell receptor beta chain with its context. Germline V gene sequence: CDR1 SGHNT, CDR2 YYREEE (reference sequence). CDR3 length: 15 amino acids. V shed 4 bases and J shed 4 bases, with 18 bases lying between them. Authors' data handling: It was from reference gene primer amplification that nucleated cell counts were estimated. The method was immunoSEQ multiplex PCR; TCRdb's version includes in-frame clones alone and lacks a portion of them. Clone size and V and J calls were adopted from that table, with D and trimming inferred from the DNA. Of 180,000 or so clones in the sample, less than 85% were seen once. These data originate in a study of blood T cell repertoires in COVID-19. Study background: Collection of acute and convalescent COVID-19 samples took place in the United States, Italy and Spain. In each case, the material was cDNA or gDNA derived from T cells, B-cell-depleted T cells, or PBMCs.

The V and J genes are TRBV5-4 and TRBJ2-7; D gene uncertain. The sample was peripheral blood. The TCR was taken from a man aged 50-60 years who had recovered from COVID-19. DNA of the CDR3: TGTGCCAGCAGCCACCCCGACTCCCAAAAGTACGAGCAGTACTTC. Its translation: CASSHPDSQKYEQYF.